This TCR beta chain was observed in a study of cytomegalovirus exposure and HLA in healthy donors. Per the germline V gene, CDR1 is MNHNY and CDR2 is SVGAGI (reference sequence). The CDR3 runs 16 residues. Trimming removed 0 bases from V and 6 bases from J; junction bases left unmatched: 10. Vbeta (60) and Jbeta (13) primers were used in the PCR. TCRdb keeps only in-frame clones here, not all; method: immunoSEQ multiplex PCR. Seen here are about 120,000 clones, about 75% observed once, and the top ten hold roughly 30%. Material: PBMCs. The receptor's source is a man in his sixties in good health and CMV-seropositive. The genes are TRBV6-6 and TRBJ1-2; TRBD1 matches 7 bases. The CDR3 DNA reads as TGTGCCAGCAGTTACTCGAGAAGTGACAGGGCGGATGGCTACACCTTC. This sequence encodes CASSYSRSDRADGYTF.